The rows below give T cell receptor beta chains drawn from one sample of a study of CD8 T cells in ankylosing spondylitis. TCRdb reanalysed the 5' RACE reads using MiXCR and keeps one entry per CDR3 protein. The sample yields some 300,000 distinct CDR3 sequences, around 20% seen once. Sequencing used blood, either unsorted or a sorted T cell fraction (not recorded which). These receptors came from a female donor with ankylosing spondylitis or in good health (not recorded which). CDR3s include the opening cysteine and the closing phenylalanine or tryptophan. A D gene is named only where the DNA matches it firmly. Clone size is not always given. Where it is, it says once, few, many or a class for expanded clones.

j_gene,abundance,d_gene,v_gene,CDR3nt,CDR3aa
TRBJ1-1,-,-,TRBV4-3,TGCGCCAGCAGCCAAGATTGGACGAGGGGGACTGAAGCTTTCTTT,CASSQDWTRGTEAFF
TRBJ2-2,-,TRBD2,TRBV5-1,TGCGCCAGCAGCCGTAGCGGGAAGGACACCGGGGAGCTGTTTTTT,CASSRSGKDTGELFF
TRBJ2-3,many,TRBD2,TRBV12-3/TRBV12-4,TGTGCCAGCAGCTCATGGGCGCGGGAGCTCACAGATACGCAGTATTTT,CASSSWARELTDTQYF
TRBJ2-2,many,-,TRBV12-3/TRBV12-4,TGTGCCAGCAGTCTAGGGCCGGGAGCGAACACCGGGGAGCTGTTTTTT,CASSLGPGANTGELFF
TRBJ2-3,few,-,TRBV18,TGTGCCAGCTCACCAAAAACAGTCCCGAATACGCAGTATTTT,CASSPKTVPNTQYF
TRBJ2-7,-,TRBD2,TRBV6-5,TGTGCCAGCAGTTACACTAGCGGGAACTTCACGAGGTCCTACGAGCAGTACTTC,CASSYTSGNFTRSYEQYF
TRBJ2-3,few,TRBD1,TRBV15,TGTGCCACCTCCCGGGACAGGGGGGCTAGTACGCAGTATTTT,CATSRDRGASTQYF
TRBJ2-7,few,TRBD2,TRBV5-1,TGCGCCAGCAGCCGGACTAGCTATGGTTACGAGCAGTACTTC,CASSRTSYGYEQYF
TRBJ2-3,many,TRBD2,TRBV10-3,TGTGCCATCAGTTTGCGGGAGGATACGCAGTATTTT,CAISLREDTQYF
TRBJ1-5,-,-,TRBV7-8,TGTGCCAGCAGCTTAGAGTACACCTGGGGACAGCCCCAGCATTTT,CASSLEYTWGQPQHF
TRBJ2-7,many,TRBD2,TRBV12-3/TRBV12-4,TGTGCCACCCGAAAAGCGGGAGTTTACGAGCAGTACTTC,CATRKAGVYEQYF
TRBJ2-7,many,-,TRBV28,TGTGCCAGCAGTTTGTCGGGATACTCCTACGAGCAGTACTTC,CASSLSGYSYEQYF
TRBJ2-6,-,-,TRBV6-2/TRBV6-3,TGTGCCAGCCTCAAGTTGAGCTCTGGGGCCAACGTCCTGACTTTC,CASLKLSSGANVLTF
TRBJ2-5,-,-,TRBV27,TGTGCCAGCAGTCCTGGGAGAGAATGGACCCAGTACTTC,CASSPGREWTQYF
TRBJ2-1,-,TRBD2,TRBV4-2,TGTGCCAGCAGCCAAGAGAGGGCTAGCGGGGAGCAGTTCTTC,CASSQERASGEQFF
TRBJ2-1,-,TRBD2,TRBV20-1,TGCAGTGCTTTATTCCTAGCGGGAGGGAGAGGCAACAATGAGCAGTTCTTC,CSALFLAGGRGNNEQFF
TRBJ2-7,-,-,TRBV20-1,TGCAGTGCTCGCGTGGGCTCCTACGAGCAGTACTTC,CSARVGSYEQYF
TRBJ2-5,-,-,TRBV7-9,TGTGCCAGCAGCTTAGCGTCCACCTACCAAGAGACCCAGTACTTC,CASSLASTYQETQYF
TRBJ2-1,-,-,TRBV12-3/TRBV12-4,TGTGCCAGCAGTTGGGAGAGTGAGAGATACAATGAGCAGTTCTTC,CASSWESERYNEQFF
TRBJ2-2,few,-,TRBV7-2,TGTGCCAGCAGCCCACAGCTAAGCACCGGGGAGCTGTTTTTT,CASSPQLSTGELFF
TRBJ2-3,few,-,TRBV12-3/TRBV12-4,TGTGCCAGCCATTCCCTCACCGACACAGATACGCAGTATTTT,CASHSLTDTDTQYF
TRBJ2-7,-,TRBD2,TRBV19,TGTGCCAGTAGTATGCGGGAGAAACCCTACGAGCAGTACTTC,CASSMREKPYEQYF
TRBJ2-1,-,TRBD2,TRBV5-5,TGTGCCAGCAGCTACCGACTAGCGGGAGGCCACTACAATGAGCAGTTCTTC,CASSYRLAGGHYNEQFF
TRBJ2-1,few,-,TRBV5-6,TGTGCCAGCAGCTCCGGCCAGGGGCGCGGCCTGGGGCAGTTCTTC,CASSSGQGRGLGQFF
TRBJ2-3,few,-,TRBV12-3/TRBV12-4,TGTGCCAGCAGCTTCCGGCGGGGACTCACAGATACGCAGTATTTT,CASSFRRGLTDTQYF
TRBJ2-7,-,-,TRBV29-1,TGCAGCGTTGAAGGGGTAGCCTACGAGCAGTACTTC,CSVEGVAYEQYF
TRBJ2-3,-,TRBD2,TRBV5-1,TGCGCCAGCAGCCTAGCGGGAGGGCCCGCAGATACGCAGTATTTT,CASSLAGGPADTQYF
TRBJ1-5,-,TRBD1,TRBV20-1,TGCAGTGCTAGCTCCGGACAGGGGGTTCAGCCCCAGCATTTT,CSASSGQGVQPQHF
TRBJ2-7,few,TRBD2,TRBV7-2,TGTGCCAGCAGCCTGAGCGGGAGGGGGTACGAGCAGTACTTC,CASSLSGRGYEQYF
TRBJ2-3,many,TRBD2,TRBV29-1,TGCAGCGTTGAAAGAGGGACTAGCGCGGATACGCAGTATTTT,CSVERGTSADTQYF
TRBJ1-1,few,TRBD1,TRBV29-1,TGCGGATATGACAGGGGGGGCACTGAAGCTTTCTTT,CGYDRGGTEAFF
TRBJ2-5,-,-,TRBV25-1,TGTGCCAGCAGTGCCTCGCGGCTAGCCGTGTGGAAGACCCAGTACTTC,CASSASRLAVWKTQYF
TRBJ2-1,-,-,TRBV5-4,TGTGCCAGCGCCAGGGACTCAACTTACAATGAGCAGTTCTTC,CASARDSTYNEQFF
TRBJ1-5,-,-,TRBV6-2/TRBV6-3,TGTGCCACGGCAGGAAGCAATCAGCCCCAGCATTTT,CATAGSNQPQHF
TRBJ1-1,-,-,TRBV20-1,TGCTGTGCTAGAGATCTAGGCAGGGGAGGGGGAACTGAAGCTTTCTTT,CCARDLGRGGGTEAFF
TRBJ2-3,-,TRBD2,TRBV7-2,TGTGCCAGCAGCCAAAGCGGGAGCCCCTCGAATACGCAGTATTTT,CASSQSGSPSNTQYF
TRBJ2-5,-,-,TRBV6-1,TGTGCCAGCACCAAGGGTAGCGGAGTGTACCAAGAGACCCAGTACTTC,CASTKGSGVYQETQYF
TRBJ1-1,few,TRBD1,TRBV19,TGTGCCACCGTCTCAGGGGGCACTGAAGCTTTCTTT,CATVSGGTEAFF
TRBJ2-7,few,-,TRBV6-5,TGTGCCAGCAGTTTTAACGACAGAGCCTACGAGCAGTACTTC,CASSFNDRAYEQYF
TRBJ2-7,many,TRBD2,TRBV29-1,TGCAGCGTGGGTGTCGGCGAGGGAGGGCCTTACGAGCAGTACTTC,CSVGVGEGGPYEQYF
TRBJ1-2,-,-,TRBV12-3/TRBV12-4,TGTGCCAGCAGTGCTCAGGCCGGATTAGGAGGCTACACCTTC,CASSAQAGLGGYTF
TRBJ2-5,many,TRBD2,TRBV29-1,TGCAGCGTTGACGGGAGGGCGACCCAGTACTTC,CSVDGRATQYF
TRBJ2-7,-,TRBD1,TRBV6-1,TGTGCCAGCAGGGTGGGACAGTGGTCCTACGAGCAGTACTTC,CASRVGQWSYEQYF
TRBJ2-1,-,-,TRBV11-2,TGTGCCAGCAGCAACTCAGGGGGAGGGTACAATGAGCAGTTCTTC,CASSNSGGGYNEQFF
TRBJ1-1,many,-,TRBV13,TGTGCCAGCAGCTACCCATTGGGATCCATGAACACTGAAGCTTTCTTT,CASSYPLGSMNTEAFF
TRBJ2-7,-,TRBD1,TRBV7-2,TGTGCCAGCAGCTTAGTGGGGACAGGCGGCTACGAGCAGTACTTC,CASSLVGTGGYEQYF
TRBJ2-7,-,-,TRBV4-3,TGCGCCAGCAGCCAAGATAGGGGGAGGGGGGCCTACGAGCAGTACTTC,CASSQDRGRGAYEQYF
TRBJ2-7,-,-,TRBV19,TGTGCCAGTAGTATTTTTCGGGGTTCGGACTACGAGCAGTACTTC,CASSIFRGSDYEQYF
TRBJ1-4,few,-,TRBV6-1,TGTGCCAGCAGTTTAAGACGCTTAGGGGTTCTGTTTTTT,CASSLRRLGVLFF
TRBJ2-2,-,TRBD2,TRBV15,TGTGCCACCAGCAGAGAAGTGGGAGGGCCCGTCGGGGAGCTGTTTTTT,CATSREVGGPVGELFF
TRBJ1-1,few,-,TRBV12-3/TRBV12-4,TGTGCCAGCACCATCCCCTCAACCGTCGGAAACACTGAAGCTTTCTTT,CASTIPSTVGNTEAFF
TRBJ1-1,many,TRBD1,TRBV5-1,TGCGCCAGCACACAAATAACAGGGGGCACTGAAGCTTTCTTT,CASTQITGGTEAFF
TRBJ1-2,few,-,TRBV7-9,TGTGCCAGCAGCCCAGTAGGGAACGGCTACACCTTC,CASSPVGNGYTF
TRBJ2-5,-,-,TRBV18,TGTGCCAGCTCACCCCAGACCGGTCGCCAAGAGACCCAGTACTTC,CASSPQTGRQETQYF
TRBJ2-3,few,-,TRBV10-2,TGCGCCAGCAGGGAGGGATATGGCGGAGGAGGGACAGATACGCAGTATTTT,CASREGYGGGGTDTQYF
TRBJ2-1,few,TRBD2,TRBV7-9,TGTGCCAGCAGCAATCCGGGACTAAGGAATGAGCAGTTCTTC,CASSNPGLRNEQFF